Below, one T cell receptor (beta chain) is given with its context. The CDR3 extends over 15 amino acids. The germline V gene has CDR1 SGHTA and CDR2 FQGNSA. V was clipped by 6 bases and J by 3 bases; unmatched bases: 8. Original processing notes: Reference gene primer amplification gave estimated nucleated cell counts. Measured with immunoSEQ multiplex PCR; TCRdb has only the in-frame clones, and not every one. Clonal size and the V and J genes are those of that table, whereas D and trimming came from the DNA. The sample gives 120,000 to 150,000 clones, 65% to 80% of which show up once; around 13% is in the top ten. The data originate from a study of blood T cell repertoires in COVID-19. Background on the study: Sites in the United States, Italy and Spain provided acute and convalescent COVID-19 samples. PBMCs, B-cell-depleted T cells, or T cells were the source of the cDNA or gDNA that made up the material.

Source material: peripheral blood. The source of this sequence is a man aged 80 or over with acute or convalescent COVID-19. The chain links TRBV7-2 to TRBJ2-1; 7 bases agree with TRBD2. The chain's CDR3 is CASSPNAGVYNEQFF. Written as DNA, the CDR3 is TGTGCCAGCAGTCCTAACGCGGGGGTCTACAATGAGCAGTTCTTC.